This T cell receptor beta chain stems from a study of blood T cell repertoires in COVID-19. CDR3 length: 15 amino acids. Germline V gives CDR1 LGHNT, CDR2 FRNRAP. V was shortened by 1 base and J by 3 bases, with 9 bases between the two germline ends. TCRdb's table, derived via immunoSEQ multiplex PCR, lists solely in-frame clones and lacks some. The sample lists roughly 250,000 clones, approximately 91% occurring once. This sequence originates from a woman in her forties with acute COVID-19. The sequencing input was PBMCs or T cells enriched from blood (not recorded which). The chain links TRBV12-5 to TRBJ1-4; D is ambiguous. The CDR3 loop reads CASGLGQNANEKLFF. The CDR3 nucleotides are TGTGCTAGTGGTTTGGGACAAAATGCTAATGAAAAACTGTTTTTT.